This T cell receptor (beta chain) comes out of a study of control samples from healthy donors and cancer patients. The repertoire was sequenced with immunoSEQ multiplex PCR; TCRdb's copy has only in-frame clones and lacks some. The data contain about 80,000 clones, approximately 88% of them singletons. This clone was found once. The source is a woman aged 55-75 years in good health. The sequencing input was blood.

The CDR3, as DNA: TGTGCCACTTCCCTGGACACCCCGAGCCAGTACTTC. Amino acid sequence: CATSLDTPSQYF. The chain has TRBV2 and TRBJ2-5, with D possibly matching TRBD1 (5 bases). The germline V gene has CDR1 SNHLY and CDR2 FYNNEI. Trimming took 10 bases from V and 10 from J, leaving 19 bases between them. There are 12 residues in the CDR3.